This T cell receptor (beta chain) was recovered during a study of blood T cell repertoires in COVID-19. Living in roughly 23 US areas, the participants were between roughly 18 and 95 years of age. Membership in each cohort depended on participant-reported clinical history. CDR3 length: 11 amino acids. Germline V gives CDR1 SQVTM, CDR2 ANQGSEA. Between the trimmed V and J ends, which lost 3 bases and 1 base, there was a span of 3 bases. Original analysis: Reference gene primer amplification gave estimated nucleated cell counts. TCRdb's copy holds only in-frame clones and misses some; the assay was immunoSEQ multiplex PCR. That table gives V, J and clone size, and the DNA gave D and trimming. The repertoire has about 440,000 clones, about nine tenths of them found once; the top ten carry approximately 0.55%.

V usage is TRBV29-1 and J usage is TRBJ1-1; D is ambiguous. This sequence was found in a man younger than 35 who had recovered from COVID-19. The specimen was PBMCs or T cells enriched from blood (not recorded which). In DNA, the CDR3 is TGCAGCGTTGACCAGAACACTGAAGCTTTCTTT. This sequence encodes CSVDQNTEAFF. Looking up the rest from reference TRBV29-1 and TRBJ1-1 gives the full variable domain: SAVISQKPSRDICQRGTSLTIQCQVDSQVTMMFWYRQQPGQSLTLIATANQGSEATYESGFVIDKFPISRPNLTFSTLTVSNMSPEDSSIYLCSVDQNTEAFFGQGTRLTVV.